Shown below are 24 T cell receptor beta chains from a single sample sequenced in a study of OX40 agonist ivuxolimab in advanced cancers. Method: immunoSEQ multiplex PCR; TCRdb's copy keeps in-frame clones and lacks some. The sample includes about 50,000 clones, approximately 93% of them seen just once. This specimen was CD4+ or CD8+ T cells sorted from blood, taken in a trial of the OX40 agonist ivuxolimab. All receptors derive from an adult with an advanced solid tumor such as melanoma, head and neck, liver or kidney cancer.

The chain has TRBV19 and TRBJ2-7, with TRBD1 identical over 9 bases. V was pared by 5 bases and J by 7 bases, with 9 bases of the junction left unmatched. This CDR3 is built from 14 residues. Looked up from germline, CDR1 is LNHDA and CDR2 is SQIVND (reference sequence). The CDR3 sequence is CASSLPGTGNEQYF. CDR3 nucleotides: TGTGCCAGTAGTCTTCCCGGGACAGGGAATGAGCAGTACTTC.

This rearrangement joins TRBV7-9 to TRBJ2-7; possibly TRBD1 for D (6 bases). In germline, CDR1 is SEHNR, CDR2 FQNEAQ (reference sequence). This CDR3 is built from 13 residues. V dropped 5 bases and J dropped 4 bases, with 12 bases sitting between them. The CDR3 DNA sequence: TGTGCCAGCAGCGGAAGTCAGGGGTACGAGCAGTACTTC. Translating it yields CASSGSQGYEQYF.

The rearrangement links TRBV5-5 to TRBJ1-1, with a possible D match to TRBD1 (6 bases). Trimming removed 4 bases from V and 1 base from J, with 11 bases in between. This CDR3 region has 14 residues. CDR1 is SGHKS, CDR2 YYEKEE, per germline (reference sequence). This CDR3 reads CASSAGTSNTEAFF. CDR3 in DNA: TGTGCCAGCAGCGCGGGGACATCGAACACTGAAGCTTTCTTT.

The chain links TRBV27 to TRBJ2-7; 7 positions agree with TRBD1. The CDR3 is made up of 15 amino acids. CDR1 MNHEY and CDR2 SMNVEV come from the germline V gene (reference sequence). V was pared by 2 bases and J by 2 bases, with 6 bases of the junction left unmatched. CDR3 sequence (DNA): TGTGCCAGCAGTTTACAGGACAGGATCACCTACGAGCAGTACTTC. Amino acid sequence: CASSLQDRITYEQYF.

This sequence joins TRBV13 and TRBJ2-3; D is undetermined. CDR1 and CDR2 (germline): PRHDT, FYEKMQ (reference sequence). The CDR3 is 11 amino acids. V shed 8 bases and J shed 1 base, with 4 bases lying between them. This CDR3 is CASGGTDTQYF. In DNA form, the CDR3 reads TGTGCCAGCGGCGGCACAGATACGCAGTATTTT.

The chain couples TRBV18 to TRBJ2-7; the D gene is possibly TRBD1 (5 bases). CDR3 length: 14 residues. The V end was cut by 2 bases, the J end by 4 bases, with 12 bases between. Germline CDR1 and CDR2: KGHSH and LQKENI. The DNA of the CDR3 is TGTGCCAGCTCACCAGAAAGACAGCCTTACGAGCAGTACTTC. Amino acid sequence: CASSPERQPYEQYF.

With respect to this clone: One junction end does not reproduce the germline sequence, and a read error may be involved. The V gene is TRBV7-7, the J gene TRBJ2-3, with D maybe TRBD2 (6 bases). This CDR3 is built from 13 residues. The V gene's germline CDR1 is SSHAT and CDR2 FNYEAQ (reference sequence). CDR3 region: CASSPGGTDTQYF. CDR3 bases: TGTGCTAGCAGCCCGGGGGGCACAGATACGCAGTATTTT.

The chain carries TRBV7-9 and TRBJ2-7, with a weak D call TRBD1 (5 bases). This CDR3 spans 15 amino acids. V was clipped by 3 bases and J by 3 bases, with 15 bases between them. Germline V gene lookup returns CDR1 SEHNR and CDR2 FQNEAQ (reference sequence). The CDR3 sequence: CASSLSERQFYEQYF. The CDR3 DNA reads as TGTGCCAGCAGCTTGTCAGAGAGACAGTTCTACGAGCAGTACTTC. The full variable domain, rest sourced from reference TRBV7-9 and TRBJ2-7, is DTGVSQNPRHKITKRGQNVTFRCDPISEHNRLYWYRQTLGQGPEFLTYFQNEAQLEKSRLLSDRFSAERPKGSFSTLEIQRTEQGDSAMYLCASSLSERQFYEQYFGPGTRLTVT.

This rearrangement joins TRBV7-9 to TRBJ2-3, with 7 bases identical to TRBD2. V lost 4 bases to trimming and J lost 3 bases; unmatched junction nucleotides: 7. In germline, CDR1 is SEHNR, CDR2 FQNEAQ (reference sequence). The CDR3 is made up of 15 amino acids. The CDR3 region has the DNA TGTGCCAGCAGCTCCCCTAGCGGAGAAACAGATACGCAGTATTTT. It translates to CASSSPSGETDTQYF.

V is TRBV5-1 and J is TRBJ2-7; 7 bases line up with TRBD1. The CDR3 extends over 13 amino acids. Trimming removed 2 bases from V and 3 bases from J; junction bases left unmatched: 2. Germline lookup yields CDR1 SGHRS and CDR2 YFSETQ. For the CDR3, the DNA is TGCGCCAGCAGCTTCCCAGGGGGCTACGAGCAGTACTTC. Its protein is CASSFPGGYEQYF.

The chain couples TRBV9 to TRBJ2-7, with D possibly being TRBD1 or TRBD2 (5 bases each). Per the germline V gene, CDR1 is SGDLS and CDR2 is YYNGEE. This CDR3 is 16 amino acids long. V lost 4 bases, J lost 2 bases, and 19 bases lay in between. In nucleotides, the CDR3 is TGTGCCAGCAGCCCCCCCGGGGCAGGTTCAACCTACGAGCAGTACTTC. This sequence encodes CASSPPGAGSTYEQYF.

V usage is TRBV27 and J usage is TRBJ2-6, with D perhaps TRBD1 (6 bases). Germline loops: CDR1 MNHEY, CDR2 SMNVEV (reference sequence). V was cut by 3 bases and J by 1 base, with 13 bases left in between. The CDR3 sequence is 17 residues long. CDR3 region: CASSFTGSLSGANVLTF. Written as DNA, the CDR3 is TGTGCCAGCAGTTTTACAGGGAGTTTGTCTGGGGCCAACGTCCTGACTTTC.

This clone is a singleton in its sample. CDR3 nucleotides: TGTGCCAGCAGGGAACGGGGTCACTATGGCTACACCTTC. It translates to CASRERGHYGYTF. This chain connects TRBV2 to TRBJ1-2, with D hard to call. The CDR3 sequence is 13 residues long. Germline CDR1 is SNHLY and CDR2 is FYNNEI. The V end lost 6 bases, the J end lost 3 bases, and 11 bases lay between the germline ends.

V is TRBV10-2 and J is TRBJ2-2, with 8 nucleotides matching TRBD2. The trim removed 8 bases at V and 2 bases at J, leaving 16 bases unmatched. This CDR3 comprises 18 residues. Germline V gene sequence: CDR1 WSHSY, CDR2 SAAADI. CDR3 region: CASCPISIAGLNTGELFF. The CDR3 nucleotides read TGCGCCAGCTGTCCTATCAGCATAGCGGGGTTAAACACCGGGGAGCTGTTTTTT.

The CDR3 protein is CASSPWGTGEAFF. CDR3 nucleotide sequence: TGCGCCAGCAGCCCTTGGGGGACGGGTGAAGCTTTCTTT. The chain recombines TRBV4-1 with TRBJ1-1; TRBD1 is a possible D gene (5 bases). Trimming shortened V by 4 bases and J by 7 bases, and 13 bases separated the two germline ends. Looked up from germline, CDR1 is MGHRA and CDR2 is YSYEKL. The CDR3 has 13 amino acids.

The J gene is TRBJ2-1, the V gene TRBV19; D might be TRBD1 or TRBD2, each matching 5 bases. Per the germline V gene, CDR1 is LNHDA and CDR2 is SQIVND (reference sequence). This CDR3 is 12 amino acids long. V lost 6 bases to trimming and J lost 8 bases, with 11 bases between them. CDR3 nucleotide sequence: TGTGCCAGTAGAGAGAGGGGATATGAGCAGTTCTTC. Translation gives CASRERGYEQFF.

This clone was found a few times. This CDR3 is also generated by other DNA sequences in the sample. The J gene is TRBJ1-3, the V gene TRBV11-3, with D uncertain. The V end was cut by 3 bases, the J end by 2 bases, with 8 bases between. CDR1 and CDR2 (germline): SGHNT, YENEEA. The CDR3 is 14 residues long. Here the CDR3 DNA reads TGTGCCAGCAGCTTGCGGGGAACTGGAAACACCATATATTTT. Protein product: CASSLRGTGNTIYF.

This clone was found once. V is TRBV7-9 and J is TRBJ2-1; 8 nucleotides align to TRBD2. CDR1 and CDR2 (germline): SEHNR, FQNEAQ (reference sequence). After removal of 4 bases from V and 5 bases from J, the junction contained 10 bases not matched to a gene. CDR3 length: 16 amino acids. The CDR3 nucleotides are TGTGCCAGCAGCTCTACAAGTACTAGCGGAGACAATGAGCAGTTCTTC. Its translation: CASSSTSTSGDNEQFF.

The chain is built from TRBV11-2 and TRBJ2-7; 10 bases line up with TRBD2. CDR3 size: 15 residues. Germline V gene data show CDR1 as SGHAT and CDR2 as FQNNGV. V dropped 2 bases and J dropped 3; count of bases not matched to a gene: 4. The chain's CDR3 is CASSLTPSGSYEQYF. CDR3 DNA: TGTGCCAGCAGCTTAACTCCTAGCGGGAGCTACGAGCAGTACTTC.

The chain has TRBV6-5 and TRBJ2-1; D possibly corresponds to TRBD2 (5 bases). Germline values: CDR1 MNHEY, CDR2 SVGAGI. The CDR3 spans 13 residues. Trimming took 6 bases from V and 3 from J, leaving 9 bases between them. CDR3 loop: CASSPGLYNEQFF. CDR3 nucleotide sequence: TGTGCCAGCAGCCCTGGACTCTACAATGAGCAGTTCTTC.

The gene calls are TRBV6-1 and TRBJ1-4; TRBD1 matches at 8 bases. CDR1 MNHNS and CDR2 SASEGT come from the germline V gene. V dropped 1 base and J dropped 7; count of bases not matched to a gene: 5. The CDR3 length is 15 residues. CDR3 nucleotide sequence: TGTGCCAGCAGTGAAGGAGACAGGGGCTCTGAAAAACTGTTTTTT. It translates to CASSEGDRGSEKLFF.

V gene TRBV7-3 combines with J gene TRBJ2-1; the match to TRBD1 covers 9 bases. The V gene's germline CDR1 is SGHTA and CDR2 FQGTGA. V was pared by 8 bases and J by 0 bases, with 14 bases of the junction left unmatched. This CDR3 contains 18 residues. CDR3: CASRGTGSARTSYNEQFF. In DNA form, the CDR3 reads TGTGCCAGCCGAGGGACAGGGTCCGCGCGTACCTCCTACAATGAGCAGTTCTTC.

This chain links TRBV7-2 with TRBJ2-7; TRBD2 aligns across 7 bases. Germline CDR1 is SGHTA and CDR2 is FQGNSA. This CDR3 spans 14 amino acids. V lost 1 base to trimming and J lost 1 base; unmatched junction nucleotides: 1. CDR3 region: CASSLGGGSYEQYF. DNA of the CDR3: TGTGCCAGCAGCTTAGGGGGAGGGTCCTACGAGCAGTACTTC.

The chain joins TRBV9 to TRBJ2-5; 10 nucleotides align to TRBD1. The J segment lost 5 bases and the V segment lost 4 bases, leaving 11 bases of the junction unmatched. In germline, CDR1 is SGDLS, CDR2 YYNGEE. CDR3 size: 16 residues. CDR3 nucleotide sequence: TGTGCCAGCAGCTCCCGGGACAGGGGATATGGGGAGACCCAGTACTTC. It specifies CASSSRDRGYGETQYF.